This T cell receptor beta chain was profiled in a study of control samples from healthy donors and cancer patients. CDR1 SGHNT and CDR2 YYREEE come from the germline V gene (reference sequence). Trimming cost V 3 bases and J 5 bases, with 18 bases left between them. The CDR3 length is 16 residues. The repertoire was sequenced with immunoSEQ multiplex PCR; TCRdb's copy has only in-frame clones and lacks some. The sample consists of roughly 100,000 clones, about 89% of them appearing once. This clone was counted a single time. The rearrangement links TRBV5-4 to TRBJ2-1; possibly TRBD2 for D (7 bases). The sequenced material came from PBMCs. The source is a man aged 55 to 69 with lung cancer. The CDR3 DNA sequence: TGTGCCAGCAGCTCGCGGGGGCAGGGTCTCAACAATGAGCAGTTCTTC. Protein: CASSSRGQGLNNEQFF.